This TCR beta chain was sequenced during a study of cytomegalovirus exposure and HLA in healthy donors. The overall study: Unique TCRs numbering some 77 million, obtained from HLA-typed donors, made up an early data release.

The table lists this clone with a count of one. Its matching antigen is unknown. Participants comprised healthy donors of bone marrow. The PCR contained 60 Vbeta and 13 Jbeta primers. Assay used: immunoSEQ multiplex PCR; TCRdb lists only in-frame clones, some missing. The repertoire holds 110,000 to 150,000 clones, with around four fifths as singletons. Study results and limitations: Reports showed the classifier diagnosing cytomegalovirus status with high specificity and sensitivity. According to the study, 160 or so TCR beta chains were cytomegalovirus-associated.

This CDR3 is 17 amino acids long. In germline, CDR1 is SGHRS, CDR2 YFSETQ. The trim removed 3 bases at V and 5 bases at J, leaving 15 bases unmatched. The rearrangement joins TRBV5-1 to TRBJ1-2, with 8 positions matching TRBD1. What was sequenced was PBMCs. This TCR was recovered from a female donor in good health and CMV-seronegative. The CDR3 region is CASSSGGDRGGWYGYTF. Here the CDR3 DNA reads TGCGCCAGCAGCTCGGGCGGTGACAGGGGTGGTTGGTATGGCTACACCTTC.